This T cell receptor (beta chain) was retrieved from a study of blood T cell repertoires in COVID-19. Profiling relied on immunoSEQ multiplex PCR, and the TCRdb table lists in-frame clones only, not all of them. This sample carries about 300,000 clones, roughly 86% of them seen once, and the ten largest clones take 1% to 1.5%. Germline-derived CDR1 and CDR2 are SEHNR and FQNEAQ (reference sequence). The CDR3 spans 16 residues. With 2 bases clipped from V and 4 bases from J, the junction kept 6 bases outside the gene matches. The rearrangement links TRBV7-9 to TRBJ2-2, with 8 bases lining up with TRBD1. The clonotype originates from a man aged 70 or older with acute or convalescent COVID-19. Sequenced: peripheral blood. This chain's CDR3 is CASSLPQGASTGELFF. The CDR3 DNA reads as TGTGCCAGCAGCTTACCTCAGGGGGCTAGCACCGGGGAGCTGTTTTTT.